This record concerns one TCR beta chain sequence. The specificity of this receptor is unknown. No quality values exist for individual bases; no much larger clone is one base distant. Healthy HIV-negative adults with no recently reported acute infections or vaccinations were included as donors. All donors were Caucasian adults living in Nashville, Tennessee, USA. CD4+ T cells were enriched by magnetic negative selection; naive cells were then positively selected on CD45RA, and the negative fraction formed the memory subset. Blood was obtained by leukapheresis, after which PBMCs were separated by Ficoll-Histopaque density gradient centrifugation and cryopreserved in liquid nitrogen vapor phase. Purity and quantity of every magnetically sorted T cell population were checked by analytical flow cytometry. Genomic DNA was isolated from each sorted fraction and quantified by UV absorbance on a Nanodrop 2000c.

The record originates from a study of shared clonotypes between healthy human individuals (dated by TCRdb to 2019 to 2021). In terms of the full investigation: The cohort comprised a couple of women and three men aged 18 to 49 years. For each donor, CD4 naive and CD4 memory were each given three plates, CD8 naive was given two plates, and CD8 memory was given one plate. Blood TCR repertoires of about five healthy adults were deeply sequenced to estimate repertoire size and the extent of clonotype sharing between individuals. Libraries were prepared and TCR repertoires were sequenced by different laboratories using diverse techniques, in order to increase sequencing depth and limit assay-specific biases. Leukapheresis yielded between about 0.85 and 10 billion PBMCs per donor.

For this chain, trimming is 6 bases at the V end and 1 base at the J end, and the number of junction bases without a gene match is 15. In the germline V gene, CDR1 corresponds to SGDLS and CDR2 to YYNGEE. The CDR3, cysteine through phenylalanine, is 19 amino acids long. CDR3 DNA only is kept here, 57 bases in frame from base 1. What the study reported, not specific to this receptor: Naive subsets generally had larger estimated clonotype richness than memory subsets did. Sampling was restricted to blood, and TCR repertoires in tissues likely differ from the TCR repertoires found in blood. Because the study included only a small number of donors, the genetic and exposure-history diversity represented was limited. Pairwise subsampling led to the expectation that sequencing depth would affect the degree of clonotype sharing among donors. Incomplete sequencing was indicated by rarefaction of sorted-subset datasets, despite the large sequencing depth. Higher generation probabilities were observed for clonotypes shared by all four sorted-subset donors than for non-shared clonotypes. Sharing across a handful of donors was observed for around 5% of naive CD4, 3.5% of naive CD8, 2% to 2.5% of memory CD4, and about 0.38% of memory CD8 clonotypes.

Using the deep immunoSEQ assay, TCR CDR3 regions were amplified from genomic DNA by multiplex PCR. For each cell subset, the extracted genomic DNA was distributed evenly across all wells of several immunoSEQ 96-well plates, and each plate served as one replicate. Each replicate PCR for sorted subsets received about 210 ng genomic DNA, equal to tens of thousands of T cell genomes. The purified libraries were quantified using a Qubit 3.0 fluorometer, sized with a Bioanalyzer 2100, and then quantified again using the KAPA Library Quantification kit. Every immunoSEQ 96-well plate was sequenced on a separate single-read 150-cycle Illumina NextSeq 550 flow cell. Per the source publication's procedure: The immunoSEQ output contained only junctional sequences without quality scores, so filtering could not match that applied to full-length reads. To assign V/J genes and CDR3, sequences were annotated using PyIR, a Python wrapper for IgBLAST v1.9, with IMGT germline references. Reads with weak V/J assignments (E-value above 1e-6), missing CDR3, stop codons, out-of-frame junctions, or ambiguous translated residues were removed. V3J clonotypes were defined as sequences sharing the same inferred V gene, J gene, and CDR3 amino acid sequence. Percentage overlap between repertoires was computed as shared unique clonotypes divided by the size of the smaller repertoire. Three approaches were used to assess repertoire richness: RTK rarefaction, the Chao1 estimator, and Recon v2.1 estimates of unobserved clonotypes. OLGA was used to compute generation probabilities for all TCRbeta clonotypes that the gDNA method yielded from four donors. TCRdb holds this immuneACCESS table with in-frame rearrangements only. Some clones are missing; in checked studies, unresolved V genes explain under half, and the rest has no known cause. For V, J and clone size, that table is used; D and trimming come from the DNA. For this sample the table gives about 1,500,000 clones, of which more than 95% were detected only once. Roughly 1.2% of the sample belongs to the ten largest clones.

Sequenced material: naive CD4+ T cells sorted from blood. The cell subset or site tag for this specimen amounts to: CD45RA+ positively selected. The chain uses TRBV9 and TRBJ2-6; the central 8 bases match TRBD2. This receptor was taken from a man aged 25 to 40 in good health. Here the CDR3 is given as CASNTNGVAGRSGANVLTF. In nucleotide form, the sequence is TGTGCCAGCAACACTAACGGGGTAGCGGGAAGGTCTGGGGCCAACGTCCTGACTTTC.